Below, 13 T cell receptor beta chains from the same sample are listed, as sequenced in a study of regulatory T cells in long-lasting Graves disease. The TCR beta library used iRepertoire HTBI primers with Arm-PCR amplification of CDR3. TCRdb re-called the multiplex PCR reads through MiXCR, storing one row per CDR3 protein. Of over 300,000 distinct CDR3 sequences in the sample, roughly a fifth are singletons; the top ten hold less than 35%. Time point here: persistent/refractory GD, antithyroid drugs over 5 years with positive TRAb. With RNA extracted from PBMCs as input, the TCR library was made. This sample comprised peripheral blood mononuclear cells (PBMCs), obtained when the disease was refractory, from a patient treated with antithyroid drugs. The receptors come from a female donor with Graves disease.

This clonotype was seen ten or more times. The chain has TRBV20-1 and TRBJ1-2; TRBD1 might be the D (5 bases). Germline CDR1 is DFQATT and CDR2 is SNEGSKA (reference sequence). The V end lost 0 bases, the J end lost 8 bases, and 16 bases lay between the germline ends. The CDR3 has 14 amino acids. CDR3 residues: CSARERPIRDGYTF. The CDR3 DNA reads TGCAGTGCTAGAGAGCGACCGATACGGGACGGCTACACCTTC.

This clonotype was detected ten times or more. The chain is built from TRBV5-1 and TRBJ1-2, with 12 bases matching TRBD1. CDR1 and CDR2 from the germline V gene are SGHRS and YFSETQ. V dropped 6 bases and J dropped 8; count of bases not matched to a gene: 14. The CDR3 is 16 residues long. The CDR3 protein is CASTTGTGGAGSGYTF. DNA of the CDR3: TGCGCCAGCACCACCGGGACAGGGGGCGCCGGCTCCGGCTACACCTTC.

This clonotype occurred many times. The chain couples TRBV30 to TRBJ1-2, with D hard to call. The germline V gene has CDR1 GTSNPN and CDR2 SVGIG (reference sequence). Deletions cut 2 bases from V and 7 bases from J, with 23 bases between. The CDR3 is 16 amino acids. CDR3 DNA sequence: TGTGCCTGGAGTCCGAGTCAGAGGCCAATCTGGGGTGGCTACACCTTC. Translating gives CAWSPSQRPIWGGYTF.

This clonotype occurred many times. The chain joins TRBV11-3 to TRBJ2-5, with D perhaps matching TRBD2 (5 bases). The germline V and J ends were trimmed by 6 bases and 3 bases, with 11 bases remaining between them. Germline V lookup: CDR1 SGHNT, CDR2 YENEEA. The length of the CDR3 is 13 residues. The CDR3 sequence: CASRSTRKETQYF. As DNA, the CDR3 is TGTGCCAGCAGATCTACTAGGAAAGAGACCCAGTACTTC.

The table lists this clonotype with a few counts. The chain links TRBV27 to TRBJ1-5, with D unresolved. V shed 0 bases and J shed 4 bases, with 7 bases lying between them. The CDR3 is 14 residues long. Germline V lookup: CDR1 MNHEY, CDR2 SMNVEV (reference sequence). CDR3 DNA: TGTGCCAGCAGTTTATCGGCAGGTAATCAGCCCCAGCATTTT. The encoded protein is CASSLSAGNQPQHF.

This clonotype has a count of ten or more. This rearrangement joins TRBV7-2 to TRBJ1-2; D ambiguous. Between the trimmed V and J ends, which lost 2 bases and 7 bases, there was a span of 11 bases. This CDR3 has 13 residues. Germline V gives CDR1 SGHTA, CDR2 FQGNSA. The CDR3 loop reads CASSLRKSLGYTF. The CDR3 DNA is TGTGCCAGCAGCTTACGAAAGTCGCTTGGCTACACCTTC.

This clonotype came up many times. The chain employs TRBV2 and TRBJ1-1; D is possibly TRBD1 (5 bases). This CDR3 has 14 amino acids. The ends were cut back, 5 bases at V and 4 bases at J, with 14 bases in the middle. Germline loops: CDR1 SNHLY, CDR2 FYNNEI. Here the CDR3 reads CASSRRESGTEAFF. The CDR3 DNA reads as TGTGCCAGCAGTCGCAGGGAGTCGGGCACTGAAGCTTTCTTT.

This clonotype has ten or more counts. The chain couples TRBV27 to TRBJ1-2; D is unclear. Trimming stripped 1 base from V and 2 bases from J, with 14 bases between. The length of the CDR3 is 16 residues. Germline V gene sequence: CDR1 MNHEY, CDR2 SMNVEV (reference sequence). The CDR3 coding sequence is TGTGCCAGCAGTTTATATTATGGAGGCACCAACTATGGCTACACCTTC. It codes for CASSLYYGGTNYGYTF.

This clonotype occurred many times. The chain carries TRBV27 and TRBJ1-6; D uncertain. V lost 3 bases and J 9 bases, leaving 6 bases between the germline ends. Germline values: CDR1 MNHEY, CDR2 SMNVEV (reference sequence). This CDR3 has 12 residues. The CDR3 DNA follows: TGTGCCAGCAGTTTTCCCGCTTCACCCCTCCACTTT. Its protein is CASSFPASPLHF.

This clonotype showed up many times. The chain has TRBV2 and TRBJ1-2; D is undetermined. Germline V gives CDR1 SNHLY, CDR2 FYNNEI. The CDR3 has 11 amino acids. Trimming took off 5 bases at V and 8 bases at J, with 9 bases between the two ends. The CDR3 sequence is CASSRRKGYTF. CDR3 nucleotides: TGTGCCAGCAGTCGGAGGAAAGGCTACACCTTC. The full variable domain, with the rest looked up from reference TRBV2 and TRBJ1-2, is EPEVTQTPSHQVTQMGQEVILRCVPISNHLYFYWYRQILGQKVEFLVSFYNNEISEKSEIFDDQFSVERPDGSNFTLKIRSTKLEDSAMYFCASSRRKGYTFGSGTRLTVV.

This clonotype was counted many times. The chain couples TRBV7-2 to TRBJ1-5; the D gene is possibly TRBD1 (6 bases). The V gene lost 5 bases and the J gene lost 7 bases, with 12 bases spanning the gap. Germline V lookup: CDR1 SGHTA, CDR2 FQGNSA. CDR3 length: 13 amino acids. The DNA of the CDR3 is TGTGCCAGCAGCCCAGGGGTCTCGCAGCCCCAGCATTTT. Amino acids: CASSPGVSQPQHF.

This chain links TRBV7-9 with TRBJ1-1; D gene ambiguous. V was pared by 1 base and J by 6 bases, with 6 bases between. The CDR3 length is 12 residues. Germline assignment: CDR1 SEHNR and CDR2 FQNEAQ (reference sequence). Here the CDR3 reads CASSLGIPEAFF. Here the CDR3 DNA reads TGTGCCAGCAGCTTAGGGATCCCTGAAGCTTTCTTT. Looking up the rest from reference TRBV7-9 and TRBJ1-1 gives the full variable domain: DTGVSQNPRHKITKRGQNVTFRCDPISEHNRLYWYRQTLGQGPEFLTYFQNEAQLEKSRLLSDRFSAERPKGSFSTLEIQRTEQGDSAMYLCASSLGIPEAFFGQGTRLTVV.

A remark on this clonotype: This likely comes from a read error, as the CDR3 has no conserved phenylalanine or tryptophan at its end. The rearrangement links TRBV4-1 to TRBJ1-5; D is ambiguous. The germline V gene encodes CDR1 MGHRA and CDR2 YSYEKL. Trimming cost V 1 base and J 4 bases, with 8 bases left between them. The CDR3 is 14 amino acids. The DNA of the CDR3 is TGCGCCAGCAGCCAAGTCGGCCTGAATCAGCCCCAGCATTCT. As protein: CASSQVGLNQPQHS.